This TCR beta chain stems from a study of tumor-infiltrating lymphocytes in primary liver carcinoma. Study at large: Per sample, productive TCRbeta reads numbered roughly 3.5 to 7.13 million, similar across tissue types.

Unsorted bulk tissue, about 17-33 mg of it, served as the source for co-extraction of RNA and DNA. This CDR3 is 16 amino acids long. Trimming took off 5 bases at V and 1 base at J, with 14 bases between the two ends. Germline loops: CDR1 SGHTA, CDR2 FQGTGA. Comments on this clonotype: This could be a read error, since a much larger clone is one nucleotide away.

cDNA specific to TCR beta was made from approximately 0.55 ug of total RNA, with a constant-region primer employed for priming. For TCR beta, libraries were produced by three nested multiplex PCR rounds using slightly modified ARM-PCR. The study ran its first two PCR rounds for 9 to 10 cycles each, using TRBV1-TRBV30 forward primers and a C-beta reverse primer. TCRdb recomputed calls from the multiplex PCR reads with MiXCR, one row per CDR3 protein. The data show about 100,000 distinct CDR3 sequences, with around two thirds seen just once and 9% to 10% held by the top ten. The chain links TRBV7-3 to TRBJ2-2; the D gene is possibly TRBD2 (7 bases). This TCR came from a woman aged 55 to 70 with primary liver carcinoma and hepatitis B virus infection. The sequencing input was liver tumor tissue from sampling region 5. Subset noted: tumor region T5, tumor centre. The CDR3 bases are TGTGCCAGCAGCCCCCAGGGGAGGGAGAACACCGGGGAGCTGTTTTTT. Its protein is CASSPQGRENTGELFF.